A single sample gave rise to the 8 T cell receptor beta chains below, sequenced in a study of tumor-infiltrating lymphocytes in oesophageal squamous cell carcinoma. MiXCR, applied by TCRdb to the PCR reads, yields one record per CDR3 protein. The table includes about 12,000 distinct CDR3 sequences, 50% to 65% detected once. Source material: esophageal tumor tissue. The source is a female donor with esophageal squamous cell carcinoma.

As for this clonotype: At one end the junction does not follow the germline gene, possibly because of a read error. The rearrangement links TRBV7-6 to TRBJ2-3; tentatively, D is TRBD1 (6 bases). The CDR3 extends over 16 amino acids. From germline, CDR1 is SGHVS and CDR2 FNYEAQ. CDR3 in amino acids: CASSLQGPPLTDTQYF. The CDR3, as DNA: TGTGCTAGCAGCTTACAGGGACCGCCACTCACAGATACGCAGTATTTT.

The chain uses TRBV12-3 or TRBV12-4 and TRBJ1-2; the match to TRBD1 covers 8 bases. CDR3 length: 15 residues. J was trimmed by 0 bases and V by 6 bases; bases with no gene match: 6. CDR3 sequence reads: CASRGYRGSNYGYTF. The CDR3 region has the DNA TGTGCCAGCAGGGGATACAGGGGGTCTAACTATGGCTACACCTTC.

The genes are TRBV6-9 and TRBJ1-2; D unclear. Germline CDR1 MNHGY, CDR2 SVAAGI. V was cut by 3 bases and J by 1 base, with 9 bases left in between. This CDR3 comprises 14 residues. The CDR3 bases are TGTGCCAGCAGTTACTCCGCCAATAACTATGGCTACACCTTC. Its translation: CASSYSANNYGYTF.

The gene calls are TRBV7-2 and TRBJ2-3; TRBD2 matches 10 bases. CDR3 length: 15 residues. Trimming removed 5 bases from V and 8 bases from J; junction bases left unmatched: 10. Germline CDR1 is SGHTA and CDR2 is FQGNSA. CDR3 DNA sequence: TGTGCCAGCAGCCCCCTAGCGGGAGTGGTTGGTACGCAGTATTTT. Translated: CASSPLAGVVGTQYF.

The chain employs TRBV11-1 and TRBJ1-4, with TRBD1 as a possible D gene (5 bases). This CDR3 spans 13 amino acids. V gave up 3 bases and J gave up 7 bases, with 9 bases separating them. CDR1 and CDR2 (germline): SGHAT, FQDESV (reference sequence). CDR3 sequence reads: CASSFDGTEKLFF. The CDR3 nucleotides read TGTGCCAGCAGCTTTGATGGGACTGAAAAACTGTTTTTT.

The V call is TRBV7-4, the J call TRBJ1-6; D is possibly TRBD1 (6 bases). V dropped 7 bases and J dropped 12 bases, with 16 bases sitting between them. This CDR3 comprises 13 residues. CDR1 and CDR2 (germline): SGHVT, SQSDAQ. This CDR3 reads CASNPGQNRPLHF. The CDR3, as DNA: TGTGCCAGCAACCCCGGACAGAATCGACCCCTCCACTTT. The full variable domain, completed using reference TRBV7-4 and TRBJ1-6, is GAGVSQSPRYKVAKRGRDVALRCDSISGHVTLYWYRQTLGQGSEVLTYSQSDAQRDKSGRPSGRFSAERPERSVSTLKIQRTEQGDSAVYLCASNPGQNRPLHFGNGTRLTVT.

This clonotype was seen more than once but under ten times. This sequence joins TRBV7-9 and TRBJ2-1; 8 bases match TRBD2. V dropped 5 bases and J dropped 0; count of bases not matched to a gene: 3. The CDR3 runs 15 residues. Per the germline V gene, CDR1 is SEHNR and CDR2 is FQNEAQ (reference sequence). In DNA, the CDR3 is TGTGCCAGCAGCCGTAGCGGGGCCTCCTACAATGAGCAGTTCTTC. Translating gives CASSRSGASYNEQFF.

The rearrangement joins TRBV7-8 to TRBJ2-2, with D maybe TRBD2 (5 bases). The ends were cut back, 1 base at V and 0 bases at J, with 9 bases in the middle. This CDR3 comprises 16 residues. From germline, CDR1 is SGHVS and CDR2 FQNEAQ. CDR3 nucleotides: TGTGCCAGCAGCTTAGTGAGGGCCGCGAACACCGGGGAGCTGTTTTTT. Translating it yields CASSLVRAANTGELFF.